Listed here are 6 T cell receptor beta chains from one sample, sequenced in a study of blood T cell repertoires in COVID-19. Repertoires were generated with immunoSEQ multiplex PCR, while TCRdb's copy carries only in-frame clones and drops some. This table holds about 370,000 clones, roughly 86% found once. The sample taken for sequencing was peripheral blood. The receptors here all came from a woman aged 30 to 39 with COVID-19, enrolled during active disease.

The chain carries TRBV28 and TRBJ2-4; D gene ambiguous. Trimming removed 5 bases from V and 2 bases from J, with 4 bases in between. The CDR3 totals 12 residues. Germline values: CDR1 MDHEN, CDR2 SYDVKM. The CDR3, as DNA: TGTGCCAGCAGTCTTACCAAAAACATTCAGTACTTC. Its translation is CASSLTKNIQYF.

The genes are TRBV7-9 and TRBJ2-5; 8 bases are a match to TRBD2. In germline, CDR1 is SEHNR, CDR2 FQNEAQ (reference sequence). V dropped 6 bases and J dropped 5; count of bases not matched to a gene: 17. The CDR3 runs 17 residues. The CDR3 nucleotides read TGTGCCAGCAGTGATAATCCGGGACTAGGGACGGGGGAGACCCAGTACTTC. This codes for CASSDNPGLGTGETQYF.

This chain joins TRBV1 and TRBJ1-2; TRBD1 reflects the table's D call only, with no check against the DNA. TRBV1 constitutes a pseudogene. There are 14 residues in the CDR3. The DNA of the CDR3 is TGCACCAGCAGCCAAGAGGGGGACAGATATGGCTACACCTTC. Its translation: CTSSQEGDRYGYTF.

The rearrangement links TRBV28 to TRBJ2-1, with D possibly being TRBD2 (5 bases). The CDR3 covers 14 residues. Germline CDR1 and CDR2: MDHEN and SYDVKM. V lost 6 bases, J lost 8 bases, and 17 bases lay in between. The CDR3: CASSSPPRSDEQFF. The CDR3 nucleotides read TGTGCCAGCAGCTCTCCTCCTCGTAGCGATGAGCAGTTCTTC.

The chain combines TRBV28 with TRBJ1-3; TRBD1 agrees at 7 bases. The ends lost 5 bases at V and 6 bases at J; junction bases unmatched: 4. The V gene's germline CDR1 is MDHEN and CDR2 SYDVKM. CDR3 length: 13 residues. CDR3 in DNA: TGTGCCAGCAGTCCAGACAGGGTAAACACCATATATTTT. Its translation: CASSPDRVNTIYF.

This rearrangement joins TRBV18 to TRBJ1-3; tentative D call: TRBD1 (5 bases). Germline CDR1 reads KGHSH; CDR2 reads LQKENI. Between the trimmed V and J ends, which lost 6 bases and 3 bases, there was a span of 9 bases. This CDR3 spans 13 amino acids. The CDR3 protein is CASSAGFGNTIYF. The CDR3 nucleotides are TGTGCCAGCTCTGCAGGGTTTGGAAACACCATATATTTT. The entire variable domain, with the rest obtained from reference TRBV18 and TRBJ1-3, is as follows: NAGVMQNPRHLVRRRGQEARLRCSPMKGHSHVYWYRQLPEEGLKFMVYLQKENIIDESGMPKERFSAEFPKEGPSILRIQQVVRGDSAAYFCASSAGFGNTIYFGEGSWLTVV.